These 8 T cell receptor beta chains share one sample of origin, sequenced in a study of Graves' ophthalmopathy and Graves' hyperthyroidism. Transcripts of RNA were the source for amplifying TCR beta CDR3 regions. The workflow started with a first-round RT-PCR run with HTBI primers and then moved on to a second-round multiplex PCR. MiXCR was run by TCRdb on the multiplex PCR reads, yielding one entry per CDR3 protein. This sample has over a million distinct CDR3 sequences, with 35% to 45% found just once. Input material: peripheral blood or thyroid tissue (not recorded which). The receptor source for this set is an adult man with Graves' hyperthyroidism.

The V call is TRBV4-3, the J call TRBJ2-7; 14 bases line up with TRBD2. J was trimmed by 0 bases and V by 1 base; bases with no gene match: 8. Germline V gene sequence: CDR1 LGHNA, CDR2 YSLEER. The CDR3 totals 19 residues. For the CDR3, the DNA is TGCGCCAGCAGCCAAGGACCGCGGACTAGCGGGGGGAGCTCCTACGAGCAGTACTTC. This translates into CASSQGPRTSGGSSYEQYF.

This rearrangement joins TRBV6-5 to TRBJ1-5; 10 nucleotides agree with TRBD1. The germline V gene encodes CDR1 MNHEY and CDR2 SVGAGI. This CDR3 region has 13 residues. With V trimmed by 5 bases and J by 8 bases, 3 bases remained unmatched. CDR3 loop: CASSDRGPEPQHF. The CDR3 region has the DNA TGTGCCAGCAGTGACAGGGGGCCGGAGCCCCAGCATTTT.

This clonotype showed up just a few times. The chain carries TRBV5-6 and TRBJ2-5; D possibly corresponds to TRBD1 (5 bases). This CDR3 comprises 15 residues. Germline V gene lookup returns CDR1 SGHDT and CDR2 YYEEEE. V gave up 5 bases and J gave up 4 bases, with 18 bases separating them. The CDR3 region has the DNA TGTGCCAGCAGGGGGCCGGCCTCAAGAAGAGAGACCCAGTACTTC. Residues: CASRGPASRRETQYF.

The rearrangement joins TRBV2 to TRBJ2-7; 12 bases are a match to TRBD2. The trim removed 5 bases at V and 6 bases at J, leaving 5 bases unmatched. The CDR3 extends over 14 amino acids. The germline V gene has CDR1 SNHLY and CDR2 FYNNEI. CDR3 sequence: CASSRLAGASEQYF. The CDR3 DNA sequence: TGTGCCAGCAGTCGACTAGCGGGAGCGTCCGAGCAGTACTTC. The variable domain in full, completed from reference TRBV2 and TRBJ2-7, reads EPEVTQTPSHQVTQMGQEVILRCVPISNHLYFYWYRQILGQKVEFLVSFYNNEISEKSEIFDDQFSVERPDGSNFTLKIRSTKLEDSAMYFCASSRLAGASEQYFGPGTRLTVT.

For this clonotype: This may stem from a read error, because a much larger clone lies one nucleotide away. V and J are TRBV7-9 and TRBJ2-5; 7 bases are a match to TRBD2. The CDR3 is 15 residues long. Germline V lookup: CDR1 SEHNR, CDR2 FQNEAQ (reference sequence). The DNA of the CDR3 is TGTGCCAGCGGCTTGGGTAGCGGGCTGCAAGAGACCCAGTACTTC. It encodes CASGLGSGLQETQYF.

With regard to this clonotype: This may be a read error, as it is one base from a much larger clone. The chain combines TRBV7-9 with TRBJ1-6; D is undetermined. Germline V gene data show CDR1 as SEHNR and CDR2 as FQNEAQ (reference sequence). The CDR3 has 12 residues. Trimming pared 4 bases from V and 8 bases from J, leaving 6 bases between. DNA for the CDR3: TGTGCCAGCAGCTCCGCGGATTCACCCCTCCACTTT. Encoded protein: CASSSADSPLHF.

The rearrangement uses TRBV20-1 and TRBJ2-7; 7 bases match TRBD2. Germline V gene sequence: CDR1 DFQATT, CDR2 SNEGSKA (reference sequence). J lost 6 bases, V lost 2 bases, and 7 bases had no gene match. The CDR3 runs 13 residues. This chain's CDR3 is CSARLAAGFEQYF. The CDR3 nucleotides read TGCAGTGCTAGACTAGCGGCGGGTTTCGAGCAGTACTTC.

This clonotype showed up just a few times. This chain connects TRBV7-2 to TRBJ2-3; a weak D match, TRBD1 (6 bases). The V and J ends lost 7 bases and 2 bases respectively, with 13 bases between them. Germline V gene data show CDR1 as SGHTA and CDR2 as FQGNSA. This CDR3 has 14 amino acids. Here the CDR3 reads CASIPTGHTDTQYF. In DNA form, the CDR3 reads TGTGCCAGCATCCCGACAGGCCACACAGATACGCAGTATTTT.